This TCR beta chain was sequenced during a study of graft-versus-host responses after intestinal transplantation. For the study at large: Each transplant was multivisceral, liver-intestinal, or isolated intestinal.

General study points: Early HvG declines after transplant were associated with peak circulating GvH clone levels. Recipient marrow showed GvH clones, some seen first in ileum or blood. Allografts carried high graft-versus-host to host-versus-graft clonal ratios in patients having graft-donor T cell macrochimerism.

CDR3 length: 14 amino acids. Trimming took 4 bases from V and 6 from J; bases not matched to a gene: 9. The germline V gene has CDR1 SGHAT and CDR2 FQNNGV. This table comes from immunoSEQ multiplex PCR, and its TCRdb copy is limited to in-frame clones, with some not included. The sample contains approximately 89,000 clones, 85% to 95% of which appear only once. Turning to this clone: No antigen is known for it.

The receptor's source is a human donor who was the organ donor for an intestinal transplant. The chain links TRBV11-2 to TRBJ2-7; 7 nucleotides agree with TRBD2. The starting material was unstimulated CD8+ T cells sorted from spleen or lymph node cells, obtained before transplant. The CDR3 nucleotides are TGTGCCAGCAGCTCCCAAGGGAGGGAGCGCGAGCAGTACTTC. Translation gives CASSSQGREREQYF.